The rows below give T cell receptor beta chains drawn from one sample of a study of OX40 agonist ivuxolimab in advanced cancers. Here immunoSEQ multiplex PCR was the method, and the copy in TCRdb shows in-frame clones only, minus some. The repertoire holds some 40,000 clones, with 70% to 80% as singletons. Source: CD4+ or CD8+ T cells sorted from blood, taken in a trial of the OX40 agonist ivuxolimab. The receptors stem from an adult with an advanced solid tumor such as melanoma, head and neck, liver or kidney cancer. The CDR3 runs from the conserved cysteine through the conserved F or W. D genes are given only for firm matches. A clone size is listed for some rows: how often the clone was seen (once, few, many), or a class if it is expanded.

d_call j_call clone_size v_call cdr3_nt cdr3_aa
NA TRBJ2-1 NA TRBV7-3 TGTGCCAGCAGCTACGGAGCCTACAATGAGCAGTTCTTC CASSYGAYNEQFF
TRBD1 TRBJ2-7 NA TRBV9 TGTGCCAGCAGCGTAGCCGGGACAGGGGACTACGAGCAGTACTTC CASSVAGTGDYEQYF
TRBD1 TRBJ2-2 NA TRBV7-3 TGTGCCAGCAGCCCCCAGACGGGACAGGGATACACCGGGGAGCTGTTTTTT CASSPQTGQGYTGELFF
NA TRBJ2-3 NA TRBV6-6 TGTGCCAGCAGTCGAGAAACGTCTAGCACAGATACGCAGTATTTT CASSRETSSTDTQYF
NA TRBJ1-2 NA TRBV28 TGTGCCAGCAGTATATTGACAAGAGGCTACACCTTC CASSILTRGYTF
NA TRBJ1-6 few TRBV10-3 TGTGCCATCAGTATGGATTGGGACGGACCTTTACCCCTCCACTTT CAISMDWDGPLPLHF
NA TRBJ2-7 NA TRBV27 TGTGCCAGCAGTTTGGACACCCGGTCCTACGAGCAGTACTTC CASSLDTRSYEQYF
TRBD1 TRBJ2-5 NA TRBV5-1 TGCGCCAGCAGTGGATGGGACAGGGGCCAAGAGACCCAGTACTTC CASSGWDRGQETQYF
NA TRBJ1-1 NA TRBV18 TGTGCCAGCTCATTGACAGACCTAACTGAAGCTTTCTTT CASSLTDLTEAFF
NA TRBJ1-6 NA TRBV10-3 TGTGCCATCAGTGACGGGACCTCACCCCTCCACTTT CAISDGTSPLHF
NA TRBJ2-7 many TRBV7-2 TGTGCCAGCAGCGATCGATACGAGCAGTACTTC CASSDRYEQYF
NA TRBJ2-2 NA TRBV5-6 TGTGCCAGCACTTGGGGGGGACAGATAACCGGGGAGCTGTTTTTT CASTWGGQITGELFF
NA TRBJ1-2 NA TRBV4-3 TGCGCCAGCAGCCAAGAAAGGTCGGGGGCATATGGCTACACCTTC CASSQERSGAYGYTF
TRBD2 TRBJ2-1 NA TRBV11-1 TGTGCCAGCAGCTTAGACGGACTAGCGAACGTCTACAATGAGCAGTTCTTC CASSLDGLANVYNEQFF
NA TRBJ1-2 NA TRBV27 TGTGCCAGCAGTTTATCCGGGACACTGAACTATGGCTACACCTTC CASSLSGTLNYGYTF
TRBD2 TRBJ2-7 NA TRBV30 TGTGCCTGGAGTGGGCCTGCGCGGGGGGGCTCCTACGAGCAGTACTTC CAWSGPARGGSYEQYF
NA TRBJ1-4 NA TRBV6-5 TGTGCCAGCAGACGCCGGGAGCCAGAAAAACTGTTTTTT CASRRREPEKLFF
NA TRBJ1-5 NA TRBV5-1 TGCGCCAGCAGCTTGACAGGGCATAGCAATCAGCCCCAGCATTTT CASSLTGHSNQPQHF
NA TRBJ1-5 NA TRBV19 TGTGCCAGTAGTATCGTAGATAGCAATCAGCCCCAGCATTTT CASSIVDSNQPQHF
NA TRBJ2-7 NA TRBV7-9 TGTGCCAGCAGCCCCGACCCGAAAGAAGGGGCCTACGAGCAGTACTTC CASSPDPKEGAYEQYF
NA TRBJ1-1 NA TRBV25-1 TGTGCCAGCAGTGGTGGGACCGCTGAAGCTTTCTTT CASSGGTAEAFF
TRBD1 TRBJ1-2 NA TRBV10-3 TGTGCCATCAGTGGGGCAGGGGGAAATGGCTACACCTTC CAISGAGGNGYTF
TRBD1 TRBJ1-1 NA TRBV6-6 TGTGCCAGCACCCTCTCGACAGGGAGGCAGTACACTGAAGCTTTCTTT CASTLSTGRQYTEAFF
TRBD1 TRBJ2-5 few TRBV18 TGTGCCAGCTCACCACCCGCTTGGACAGGGCTCCAAGAGACCCAGTACTTC CASSPPAWTGLQETQYF
NA TRBJ2-7 NA TRBV7-3 TGTGCCAGCAGCTTGACGGCCTCCTACGAGCAGTACTTC CASSLTASYEQYF
TRBD1 TRBJ2-5 NA TRBV2 TGTGCCAGCAGTGAATTTGGGACAGCCCAAGAGACCCAGTACTTC CASSEFGTAQETQYF
NA TRBJ1-1 once TRBV7-2 TGTGCCAGCAGCGAAGCGAATCAGGGGAGAGCTTTCTTT CASSEANQGRAFF
NA TRBJ2-6 NA TRBV11-2 TGTGCCAGCAGCTTAGCCCCCGGGGTTCCTGGGGCCAACGTCCTGACTTTC CASSLAPGVPGANVLTF
TRBD1 TRBJ2-7 NA TRBV4-3 TGCGCCAGCAGCCGGGGAGGGACAGGGGAAAGAGGCGAGCAGTACTTC CASSRGGTGERGEQYF
NA TRBJ1-3 few TRBV5-4 TGTGCCAGCAGCGCGGGGGACATCTCTGGAAACACCATATATTTT CASSAGDISGNTIYF
NA TRBJ2-7 NA TRBV7-6 TGTGCCAGCAGCCCCCCGGGACCTAGTACCTACGAGCAGTACTTC CASSPPGPSTYEQYF
NA TRBJ1-2 NA TRBV10-3 TGTGCCATCAGTGAGTCGTTCAGGGATGATGGCTATGGCTACACCTTC CAISESFRDDGYGYTF
TRBD2 TRBJ2-4 NA TRBV2 TGTGCCAGCAGTTTCGGGACTAGCGGGAGCAGTGGGGCCAAAAACATTCAGTACTTC CASSFGTSGSSGAKNIQYF
TRBD2 TRBJ2-1 NA TRBV5-4 TGTGCCAGCAGCCAGCGGGGGGGTGAGCAGTTCTTC CASSQRGGEQFF
NA TRBJ2-5 NA TRBV14 TGTGCCAGCAGCCAAGAGCGCGGGACAGCCACAGAGACCCAGTACTTC CASSQERGTATETQYF
NA TRBJ2-7 NA TRBV4-3 TGCGCCAGCAGCCAAGAACCCGGTGGGCCCTCCTACGAGCAGTACTTC CASSQEPGGPSYEQYF
NA TRBJ2-7 NA TRBV28 TGTGCCAGCAGACCCGGGACGGTTACCTACGAGCAGTACTTC CASRPGTVTYEQYF
NA TRBJ2-3 once TRBV6-6 TGTGCCAGCAGCCACGATAGTACAGATACGCAGTATTTT CASSHDSTDTQYF
TRBD2 TRBJ2-5 NA TRBV7-3 TGTGCCAGCAGCCCGGGACTAGCGGGGATTCAAGAGACCCAGTACTTC CASSPGLAGIQETQYF
NA TRBJ2-1 once TRBV5-6 TGTGCCAGCAGCCTGTCGGCGCTATACAATGAGCAGTTCTTC CASSLSALYNEQFF
TRBD1 TRBJ1-2 NA TRBV10-3 TGTGCCATCAGTCCCGGGACAGGGAACTATGGCTACACCTTC CAISPGTGNYGYTF
NA TRBJ2-7 NA TRBV7-2 TGTGCCAGCAGCAGAGGGGGACAAGTCTACGAGCAGTACTTC CASSRGGQVYEQYF
TRBD2 TRBJ2-2 NA TRBV7-6 TGTGCCAGCAGCTTACGACTAGCGGGATCCCTGGCCGGGGAGCTGTTTTTT CASSLRLAGSLAGELFF
NA TRBJ1-2 NA TRBV10-3 TGTGCCATCAGTGAGTCGCGGGGAATGGGCGATGGCTACACCTTC CAISESRGMGDGYTF
NA TRBJ2-1 NA TRBV7-2 TGTGCCAGCAGTGGGGGAAGGAACGAGCAGTTCTTC CASSGGRNEQFF
NA TRBJ1-2 NA TRBV27 TGTGCCAGCAGGTCAGGCGAGTATGGCTACACCTTC CASRSGEYGYTF
NA TRBJ2-7 NA TRBV5-5 TGTGCCAGCAGCCCCTCGTGGGGCTCCTACGAGCAGTACTTC CASSPSWGSYEQYF
NA TRBJ1-4 NA TRBV25-1 TGTGCCAGCAGTGACCGGGGGGCTCTGGGTGAAAAACTGTTTTTT CASSDRGALGEKLFF
NA TRBJ1-1 NA TRBV29-1 TGCAGCGGTTCGAACACTGAAGCTTTCTTT CSGSNTEAFF
TRBD1 TRBJ2-2 NA TRBV7-7 TGTGCCAGCAGCCCCCAGGGGGTTTACACCGGGGAGCTGTTTTTT CASSPQGVYTGELFF
NA TRBJ2-3 NA TRBV5-4 TGTGCCAGCAGCTGGAGGTCTTCCGTGGCAGATACGCAGTATTTT CASSWRSSVADTQYF
NA TRBJ1-1 NA TRBV2 TGTGCCAGCAGTGAATCTGTTACTGAAGCTTTCTTT CASSESVTEAFF
NA TRBJ2-5 NA TRBV7-9 TGTGCCAGCAGCCGTCCTCGGGGGGCTGGGGAGACCCAGTACTTC CASSRPRGAGETQYF
TRBD1 TRBJ2-7 NA TRBV19 TGTGCCAGTAGTATAGAGAGGACAGGGTTCGAGCAGTACTTC CASSIERTGFEQYF
NA TRBJ1-5 NA TRBV10-2 TGCGCCAGCAGTGTGGAGGGAAATCAGCCCCAGCATTTT CASSVEGNQPQHF
NA TRBJ2-5 NA TRBV18 TGTGCCGCTACATTTGGGAGAGGGTCTGGGGAGACCCAGTACTTC CAATFGRGSGETQYF
NA TRBJ2-3 NA TRBV11-2 TGTGCCAGCAGCTCCCGTGGTATTGGAGATACGCAGTATTTT CASSSRGIGDTQYF
NA TRBJ2-7 NA TRBV29-1 NA CRDSRGPPPYVCEQYF
NA TRBJ2-3 few TRBV11-3 TGTGCCAGCAGCTCGGGCCCGGCAGGGGCAGATACGCAGTATTTT CASSSGPAGADTQYF
NA TRBJ2-5 once TRBV10-3 TGTGCCATCAGCGAGGGGTGGGAAGAGACCCAGTACTTC CAISEGWEETQYF